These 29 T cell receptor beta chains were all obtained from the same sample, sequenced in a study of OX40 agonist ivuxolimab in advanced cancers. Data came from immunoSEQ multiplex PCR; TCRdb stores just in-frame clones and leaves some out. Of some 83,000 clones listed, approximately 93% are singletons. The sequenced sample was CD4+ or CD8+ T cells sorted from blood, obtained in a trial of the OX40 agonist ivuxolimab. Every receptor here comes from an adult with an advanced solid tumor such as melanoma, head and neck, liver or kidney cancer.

CDR3 residues: CASSLGNSRKGGYTF. CDR3 sequence (DNA): TGTGCCAGCAGTTTAGGGAACAGCCGCAAGGGGGGCTACACCTTC. The rearrangement links TRBV28 to TRBJ1-2, with a tentative D call TRBD1 (5 bases). Trimming stripped 2 bases from V and 8 bases from J, with 18 bases between. The germline gives CDR1 MDHEN, CDR2 SYDVKM. The CDR3 has 15 amino acids.

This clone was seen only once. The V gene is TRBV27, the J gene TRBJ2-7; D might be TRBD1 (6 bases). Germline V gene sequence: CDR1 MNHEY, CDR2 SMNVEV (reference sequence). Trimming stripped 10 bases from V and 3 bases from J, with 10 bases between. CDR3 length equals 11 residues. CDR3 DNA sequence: TGTGCCACCCTACAGGGCTACGAGCAGTACTTC. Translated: CATLQGYEQYF.

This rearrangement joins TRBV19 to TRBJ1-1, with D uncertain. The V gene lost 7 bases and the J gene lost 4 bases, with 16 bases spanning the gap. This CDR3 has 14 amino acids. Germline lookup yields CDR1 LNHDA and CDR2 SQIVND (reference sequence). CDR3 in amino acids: CASKTELRTTEAFF. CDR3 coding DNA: TGTGCCAGTAAAACAGAACTCAGAACCACTGAAGCTTTCTTT.

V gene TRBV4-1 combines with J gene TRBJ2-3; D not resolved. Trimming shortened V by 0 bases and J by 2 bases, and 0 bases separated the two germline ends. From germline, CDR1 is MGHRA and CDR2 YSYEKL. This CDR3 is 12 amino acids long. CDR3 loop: CASSQDTDTQYF. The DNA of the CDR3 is TGCGCCAGCAGCCAAGACACAGATACGCAGTATTTT.

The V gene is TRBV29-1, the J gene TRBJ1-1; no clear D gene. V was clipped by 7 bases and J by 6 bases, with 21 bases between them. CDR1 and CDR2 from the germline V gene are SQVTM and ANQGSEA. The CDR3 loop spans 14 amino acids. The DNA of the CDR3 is TGCAGCGCCCGGCCAGGACTCCTCGGTTCTGAAGCTTTCTTT. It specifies CSARPGLLGSEAFF.

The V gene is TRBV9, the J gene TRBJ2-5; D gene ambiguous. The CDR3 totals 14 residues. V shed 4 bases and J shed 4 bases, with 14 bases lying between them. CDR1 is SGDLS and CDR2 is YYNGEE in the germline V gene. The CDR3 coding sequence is TGTGCCAGCAGCTCCGGGTTCTCCTTAGAGACCCAGTACTTC. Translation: CASSSGFSLETQYF.

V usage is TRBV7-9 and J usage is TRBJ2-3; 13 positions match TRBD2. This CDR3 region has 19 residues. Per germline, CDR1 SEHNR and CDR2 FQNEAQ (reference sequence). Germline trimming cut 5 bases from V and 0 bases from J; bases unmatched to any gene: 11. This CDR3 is CASSPSVTSGRTSTDTQYF. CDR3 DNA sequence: TGTGCCAGCAGCCCCTCTGTGACTAGCGGGAGGACTAGCACAGATACGCAGTATTTT. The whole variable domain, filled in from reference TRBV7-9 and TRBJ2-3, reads DTGVSQNPRHKITKRGQNVTFRCDPISEHNRLYWYRQTLGQGPEFLTYFQNEAQLEKSRLLSDRFSAERPKGSFSTLEIQRTEQGDSAMYLCASSPSVTSGRTSTDTQYFGPGTRLTVL.

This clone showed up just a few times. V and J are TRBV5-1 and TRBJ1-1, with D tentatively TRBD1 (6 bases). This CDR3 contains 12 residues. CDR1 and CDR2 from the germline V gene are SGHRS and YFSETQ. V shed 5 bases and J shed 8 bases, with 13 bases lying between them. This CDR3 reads CASSYAGTEAFF. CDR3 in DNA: TGCGCCAGCAGTTATGCCGGGACAGAAGCTTTCTTT.

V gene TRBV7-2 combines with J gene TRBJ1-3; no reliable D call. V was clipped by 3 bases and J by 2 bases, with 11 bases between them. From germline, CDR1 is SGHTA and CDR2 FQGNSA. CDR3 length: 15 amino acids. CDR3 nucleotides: TGTGCCAGCAGCTTGTCTCACAGAACTGGAAACACCATATATTTT. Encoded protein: CASSLSHRTGNTIYF.

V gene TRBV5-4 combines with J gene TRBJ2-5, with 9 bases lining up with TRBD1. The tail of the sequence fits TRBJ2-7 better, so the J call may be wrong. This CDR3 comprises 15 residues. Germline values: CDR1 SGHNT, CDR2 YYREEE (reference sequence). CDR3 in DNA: TGTGCCAGCAGCTTCCCGGGACAGGGTTTAAACGAGCAGTACTTC. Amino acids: CASSFPGQGLNEQYF.

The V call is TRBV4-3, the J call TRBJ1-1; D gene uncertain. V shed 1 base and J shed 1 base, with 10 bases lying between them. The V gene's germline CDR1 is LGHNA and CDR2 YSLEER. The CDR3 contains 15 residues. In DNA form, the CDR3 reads TGCGCCAGCAGCCAAGGAGGAGAAACGAACACTGAAGCTTTCTTT. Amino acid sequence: CASSQGGETNTEAFF.

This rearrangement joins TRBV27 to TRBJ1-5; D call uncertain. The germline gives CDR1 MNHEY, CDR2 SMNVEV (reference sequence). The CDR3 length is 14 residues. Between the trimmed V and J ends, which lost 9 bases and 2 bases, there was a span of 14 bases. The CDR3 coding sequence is TGTGCCAGTCAAAGGGTTGCTGGCAATCAGCCCCAGCATTTT. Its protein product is CASQRVAGNQPQHF.

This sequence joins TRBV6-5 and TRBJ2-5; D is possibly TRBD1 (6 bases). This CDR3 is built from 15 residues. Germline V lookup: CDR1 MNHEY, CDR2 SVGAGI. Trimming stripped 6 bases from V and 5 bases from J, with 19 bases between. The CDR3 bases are TGTGCCAGCAGCTCCTTGCAGGGGCGTGGGGAGACCCAGTACTTC. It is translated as CASSSLQGRGETQYF.

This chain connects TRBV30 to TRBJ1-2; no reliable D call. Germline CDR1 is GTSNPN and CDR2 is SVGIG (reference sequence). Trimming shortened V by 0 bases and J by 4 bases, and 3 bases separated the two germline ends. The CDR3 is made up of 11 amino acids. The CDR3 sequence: CAWSVAYGYTF. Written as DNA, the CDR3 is TGTGCCTGGAGTGTGGCCTATGGCTACACCTTC.

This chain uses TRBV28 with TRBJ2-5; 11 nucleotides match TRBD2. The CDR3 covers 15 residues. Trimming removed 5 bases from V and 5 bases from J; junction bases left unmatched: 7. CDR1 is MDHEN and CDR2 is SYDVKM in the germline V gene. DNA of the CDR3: TGTGCCAGCAGTCTAACTAGCGGGAGTTTGGAGACCCAGTACTTC. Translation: CASSLTSGSLETQYF.

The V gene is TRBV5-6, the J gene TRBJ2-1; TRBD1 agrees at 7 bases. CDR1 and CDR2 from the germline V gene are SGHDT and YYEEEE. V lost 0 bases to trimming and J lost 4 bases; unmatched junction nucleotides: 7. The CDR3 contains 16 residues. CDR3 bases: TGTGCCAGCAGCTTGGATCGGGACAGAGCTTACAATGAGCAGTTCTTC. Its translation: CASSLDRDRAYNEQFF. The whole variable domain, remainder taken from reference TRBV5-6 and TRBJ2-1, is DAGVTQSPTHLIKTRGQQVTLRCSPKSGHDTVSWYQQALGQGPQFIFQYYEEEERQRGNFPDRFSGHQFPNYSSELNVNALLLGDSALYLCASSLDRDRAYNEQFFGPGTRLTVL.

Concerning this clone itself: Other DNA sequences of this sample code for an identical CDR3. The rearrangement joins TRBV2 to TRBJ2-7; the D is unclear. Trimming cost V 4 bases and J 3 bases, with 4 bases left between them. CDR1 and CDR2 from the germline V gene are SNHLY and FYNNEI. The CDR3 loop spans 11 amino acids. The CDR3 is CASSASYEQYF. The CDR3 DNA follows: TGTGCCAGCAGTGCCAGCTACGAGCAGTACTTC.

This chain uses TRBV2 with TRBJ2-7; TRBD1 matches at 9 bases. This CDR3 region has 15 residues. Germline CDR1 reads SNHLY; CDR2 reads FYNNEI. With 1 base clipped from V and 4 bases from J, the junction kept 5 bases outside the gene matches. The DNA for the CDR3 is TGTGCCAGCAGTGAAGTCGGACAGGGGTCATACGAGCAGTACTTC. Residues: CASSEVGQGSYEQYF.

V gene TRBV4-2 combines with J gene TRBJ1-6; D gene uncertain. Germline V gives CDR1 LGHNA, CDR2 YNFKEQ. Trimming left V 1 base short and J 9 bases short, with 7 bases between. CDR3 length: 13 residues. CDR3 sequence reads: CASSQAIGSPLHF. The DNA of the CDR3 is TGTGCCAGCAGCCAAGCTATCGGTTCACCCCTCCACTTT.

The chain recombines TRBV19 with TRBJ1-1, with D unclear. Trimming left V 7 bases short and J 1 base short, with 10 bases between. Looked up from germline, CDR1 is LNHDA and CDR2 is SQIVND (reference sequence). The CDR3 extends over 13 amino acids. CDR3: CASTRFGNTEAFF. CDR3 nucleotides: TGTGCCAGTACTCGGTTTGGGAACACTGAAGCTTTCTTT.

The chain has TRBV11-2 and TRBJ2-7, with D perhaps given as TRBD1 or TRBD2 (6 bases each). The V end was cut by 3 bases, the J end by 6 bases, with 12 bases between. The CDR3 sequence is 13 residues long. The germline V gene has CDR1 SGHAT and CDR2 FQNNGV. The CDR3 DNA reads TGTGCCAGCAGCTTGCCGGGGGCCGTCGAGCAGTACTTC. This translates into CASSLPGAVEQYF.

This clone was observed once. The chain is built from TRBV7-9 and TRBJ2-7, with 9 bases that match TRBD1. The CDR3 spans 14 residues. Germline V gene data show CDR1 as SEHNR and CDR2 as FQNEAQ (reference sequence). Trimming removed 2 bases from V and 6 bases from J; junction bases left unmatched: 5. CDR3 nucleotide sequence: TGTGCCAGCAGCTTACGGGGGACAGGGCTCGAGCAGTACTTC. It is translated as CASSLRGTGLEQYF.

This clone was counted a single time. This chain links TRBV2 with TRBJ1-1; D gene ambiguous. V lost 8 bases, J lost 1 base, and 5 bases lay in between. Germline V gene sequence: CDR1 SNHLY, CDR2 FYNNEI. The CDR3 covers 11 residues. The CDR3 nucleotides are TGTGCCAGCCCCCCGAACACTGAAGCTTTCTTT. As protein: CASPPNTEAFF.

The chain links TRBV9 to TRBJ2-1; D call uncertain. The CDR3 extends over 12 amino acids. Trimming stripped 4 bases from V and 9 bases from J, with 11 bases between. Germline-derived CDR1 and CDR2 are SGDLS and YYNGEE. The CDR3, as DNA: TGTGCCAGCAGCCCCCCTAGGGCTGAGCAGTTCTTC. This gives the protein CASSPPRAEQFF.

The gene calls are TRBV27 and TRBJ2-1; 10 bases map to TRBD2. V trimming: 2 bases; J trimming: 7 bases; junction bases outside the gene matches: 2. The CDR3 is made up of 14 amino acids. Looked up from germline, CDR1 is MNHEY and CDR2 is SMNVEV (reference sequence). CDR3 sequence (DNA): TGTGCCAGCAGTTTACTAGCGGGGGCTAATGAGCAGTTCTTC. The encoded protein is CASSLLAGANEQFF.

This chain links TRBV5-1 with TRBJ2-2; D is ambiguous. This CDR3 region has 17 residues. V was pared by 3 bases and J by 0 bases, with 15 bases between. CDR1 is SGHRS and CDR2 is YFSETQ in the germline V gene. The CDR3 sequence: CASSSPERAANTGELFF. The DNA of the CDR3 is TGCGCCAGCAGCTCCCCCGAAAGGGCCGCGAACACCGGGGAGCTGTTTTTT.

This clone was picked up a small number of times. The CDR3 bases are TGCAGCGTTTATTATCACAGCACCGGGGAGCTGTTTTTT. The encoded protein is CSVYYHSTGELFF. V and J are TRBV29-1 and TRBJ2-2; D gene ambiguous. The length of the CDR3 is 13 residues. The germline V and J ends were trimmed by 5 bases and 4 bases, with 11 bases remaining between them. Germline-derived CDR1 and CDR2 are SQVTM and ANQGSEA.

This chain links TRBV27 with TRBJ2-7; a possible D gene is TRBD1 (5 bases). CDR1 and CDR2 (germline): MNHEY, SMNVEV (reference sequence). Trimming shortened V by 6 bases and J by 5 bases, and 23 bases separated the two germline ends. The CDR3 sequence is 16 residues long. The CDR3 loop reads CASSHGALEILNEQYF. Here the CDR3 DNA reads TGTGCCAGCAGCCATGGGGCACTGGAAATTCTCAACGAGCAGTACTTC.

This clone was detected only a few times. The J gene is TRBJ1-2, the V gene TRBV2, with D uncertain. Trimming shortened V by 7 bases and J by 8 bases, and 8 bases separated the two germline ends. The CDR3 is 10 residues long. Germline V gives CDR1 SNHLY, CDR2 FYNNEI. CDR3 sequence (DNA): TGTGCCAGCATGAGAGGAGGCTACACCTTC. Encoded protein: CASMRGGYTF.